This entry lists 23 T cell receptor beta chains sequenced from one sample in a study of response to subunit inactivated influenza vaccine. TCRdb re-analysed the RT-PCR reads in MiXCR, keeping a single row per CDR3 protein. The sample has hundreds of thousands of distinct CDR3 sequences, 15% to 20% seen once; the top ten hold about a tenth. The input for sequencing was PBMCs from blood, taken around 5 days after vaccination. The receptors stem from a man aged 50 to 59 who received an inactivated influenza vaccine.

This clonotype was observed a few times. This rearrangement joins TRBV11-2 to TRBJ2-1, with 14 bases identical to TRBD2. Trimming cost V 1 base and J 1 base; bases outside gene matches: 3. The V gene's germline CDR1 is SGHAT and CDR2 FQNNGV. There are 18 residues in the CDR3. The CDR3 DNA reads TGTGCCAGCAGCTTAGTGGGACTAGCGGGAGTTTCCTACAATGAGCAGTTCTTC. It translates to CASSLVGLAGVSYNEQFF.

This clonotype turned up a few times. The rearrangement uses TRBV5-1 and TRBJ2-3; D may be TRBD1 (8 bases). This CDR3 is built from 17 residues. Trimming took 0 bases from V and 3 from J, leaving 17 bases between them. Germline V gene data show CDR1 as SGHRS and CDR2 as YFSETQ. CDR3 in DNA: TGCGCCAGCAGCTTGGCCATCGGACAGGGAGGGACAGATACGCAGTATTTT. This encodes CASSLAIGQGGTDTQYF.

This clonotype was counted only a few times. The chain links TRBV20-1 to TRBJ2-5, with a weak D call TRBD2 (5 bases). CDR1 is DFQATT, CDR2 SNEGSKA, per germline (reference sequence). Trimming took off 6 bases at V and 2 bases at J, with 10 bases between the two ends. The CDR3 has 12 residues. In DNA, the CDR3 is TGCAGTGCACGAGGGATGCAAGAGACCCAGTACTTC. Encoded protein: CSARGMQETQYF.

In its sample, this clonotype was seen a few times. The CDR3 nucleotides are TGCGCCAGCCGGGACAGGGGTGGGGGCGGCACTGAAGCTTTCTTT. It encodes CASRDRGGGGTEAFF. V usage is TRBV5-1 and J usage is TRBJ1-1; 10 bases fit TRBD1. Looked up from germline, CDR1 is SGHRS and CDR2 is YFSETQ. After removal of 7 bases from V and 4 bases from J, the junction contained 10 bases not matched to a gene. The CDR3 totals 15 residues.

V is TRBV5-1 and J is TRBJ2-5, with D possibly TRBD2 on 5 matching bases. The V gene's germline CDR1 is SGHRS and CDR2 YFSETQ. Between the trimmed V and J ends, which lost 5 bases and 4 bases, there was a span of 9 bases. The CDR3 loop spans 12 amino acids. The CDR3 DNA follows: TGCGCCAGCAGGGGAGACGGAGAGACCCAGTACTTC. Translating gives CASRGDGETQYF.

This clonotype was observed at least ten times. V and J are TRBV20-1 and TRBJ2-6; D ambiguous. From germline, CDR1 is DFQATT and CDR2 SNEGSKA (reference sequence). The CDR3 totals 15 residues. The V end lost 0 bases, the J end lost 0 bases, and 6 bases lay between the germline ends. CDR3 nucleotides: TGCAGTGCTAGAGAAGGTAGCTCTGGGGCCAACGTCCTGACTTTC. It specifies CSAREGSSGANVLTF.

This clonotype came up a few times. The rearrangement joins TRBV7-9 to TRBJ2-3; 7 nucleotides agree with TRBD1. The germline CDR1 and CDR2 sequences are SEHNR and FQNEAQ (reference sequence). There are 17 residues in the CDR3. Unmatched junction bases numbered 14, after V lost 5 bases and J lost 3 bases. The CDR3 spells CASSTTLTGESTDTQYF. The CDR3 DNA sequence: TGTGCCAGCAGCACGACCCTCACAGGGGAGAGTACAGATACGCAGTATTTT.

The rearrangement links TRBV5-1 to TRBJ2-5; possible D gene TRBD1, 6 bases. Germline loops: CDR1 SGHRS, CDR2 YFSETQ. The germline V and J ends were trimmed by 5 bases and 0 bases, with 14 bases remaining between them. The CDR3 contains 15 residues. For the CDR3, the DNA is TGCGCCAGCAGAAAAAGGACAGAGTACCAAGAGACCCAGTACTTC. Protein product: CASRKRTEYQETQYF.

The genes are TRBV12-3 or TRBV12-4 and TRBJ1-5; D ambiguous. This CDR3 is 13 amino acids long. V was pared by 3 bases and J by 4 bases, with 7 bases between. In nucleotides, the CDR3 is TGTGCCAGCAGTTTGTTGGGAAATCAGCCCCAGCATTTT. It is translated as CASSLLGNQPQHF.

The genes are TRBV12-3 or TRBV12-4 and TRBJ2-3, with 10 bases aligning to TRBD1. The CDR3 runs 16 residues. The trim removed 4 bases at V and 9 bases at J, leaving 13 bases unmatched. DNA for the CDR3: TGTGCCAGCAGTTCCGGGACAGGGGACACACTAAGGACGCAGTATTTT. This gives the protein CASSSGTGDTLRTQYF.

This chain connects TRBV5-6 to TRBJ2-7; 7 bases match TRBD1. With V trimmed by 4 bases and J by 1 base, 5 bases remained unmatched. The CDR3 loop spans 14 amino acids. Germline lookup yields CDR1 SGHDT and CDR2 YYEEEE. The CDR3: CASSRTGPSYEQYF. The CDR3, as DNA: TGTGCCAGCAGCCGGACAGGACCTTCCTACGAGCAGTACTTC.

This clonotype was found a few times. The CDR3 DNA reads as TGCGCCAGCAGCTTGGATGGGCTGCACTCTGGAAACACCATATATTTT. Translation gives CASSLDGLHSGNTIYF. This chain links TRBV5-1 with TRBJ1-3; D not certain. Germline V gene lookup returns CDR1 SGHRS and CDR2 YFSETQ. The V end was cut by 0 bases, the J end by 0 bases, with 10 bases between. The CDR3 consists of 16 residues.

The chain links TRBV7-2 to TRBJ2-5; a weak D match, TRBD1 (5 bases). CDR1 is SGHTA and CDR2 is FQGNSA in the germline V gene. With 3 bases removed from V and 3 bases from J, the gap between germline ends came to 14 bases. The CDR3 consists of 15 residues. The CDR3 DNA reads TGTGCCAGCAGCTTCAACCAGGGTTGGAAAGAGACCCAGTACTTC. This sequence encodes CASSFNQGWKETQYF.

This clonotype was seen repeatedly, ten times or more. The chain recombines TRBV12-3 or TRBV12-4 with TRBJ2-1; TRBD2 matches 7 bases. There are 15 residues in the CDR3. The V gene end was trimmed by 4 bases and the J gene end by 10 bases; junction bases not matched to a gene: 13. The CDR3 reads CASSWVGGRAKEQFF. The CDR3 DNA reads as TGTGCCAGCAGTTGGGTAGGTGGGAGGGCCAAGGAGCAGTTCTTC.

This clonotype was found many times. The genes are TRBV28 and TRBJ2-5; D remains ambiguous. CDR1 and CDR2 from the germline V gene are MDHEN and SYDVKM. The CDR3 has 11 residues. V lost 6 bases, J lost 4 bases, and 6 bases lay in between. The CDR3 spells CASRSLETQYF. For the CDR3, the DNA is TGTGCCAGCAGGTCCTTAGAGACCCAGTACTTC. Filled out from reference TRBV28 and TRBJ2-5, the complete variable domain reads DVKVTQSSRYLVKRTGEKVFLECVQDMDHENMFWYRQDPGLGLRLIYFSYDVKMKEKGDIPEGYSVSREKKERFSLILESASTNQTSMYLCASRSLETQYFGPGTRLLVL.

J is TRBJ1-1 and V is TRBV20-1, with D hard to call. Germline loops: CDR1 DFQATT, CDR2 SNEGSKA (reference sequence). The CDR3 covers 12 residues. V gave up 6 bases and J gave up 0 bases, with 8 bases separating them. CDR3 in amino acids: CSASRLNTEAFF. CDR3 bases: TGCAGTGCCTCGCGGTTGAACACTGAAGCTTTCTTT.

This clonotype has just a few counts. This chain links TRBV24-1 with TRBJ2-3, with 9 bases identical to TRBD2. Per the germline V gene, CDR1 is KGHDR and CDR2 is SFDVKD. This CDR3 has 17 amino acids. V gave up 3 bases and J gave up 5 bases; unmatched junction bases: 11. The CDR3 reads CATSDATGAGGKDTQYF. The CDR3 DNA sequence: TGTGCCACCAGTGATGCCACGGGAGCGGGAGGCAAAGATACGCAGTATTTT.

The chain uses TRBV24-1 and TRBJ2-5; D gene ambiguous. The CDR3 spans 16 residues. Germline CDR1 is KGHDR and CDR2 is SFDVKD. Trimming cost V 5 bases and J 5 bases, with 20 bases left between them. Written as DNA, the CDR3 is TGTGCCACCAGTGGGGGTGGGTCTAGGGCCGTCGAGACCCAGTACTTC. Its protein product is CATSGGGSRAVETQYF.

This clonotype was counted ten times or more. The J gene is TRBJ2-2, the V gene TRBV29-1, with 11 bases that match TRBD2. J gave up 6 bases and V 6 bases, and 6 bases lay outside the gene matches. CDR3 length: 14 residues. Germline CDR1 is SQVTM and CDR2 is ANQGSEA. CDR3 loop: CSVLAGGEPGELFF. The CDR3 bases are TGCAGCGTGCTAGCGGGGGGAGAGCCCGGGGAGCTGTTTTTT.

Details on this clonotype: A read error is possible here, since a much larger clone lies one base away. The CDR3 DNA reads TGTGCCAGCAGCCCCCAACTCGGGAGGGCCAACAACATTCAGTACTTC. It specifies CASSPQLGRANNIQYF. This chain joins TRBV11-2 and TRBJ2-4, with 8 positions matching TRBD2. This CDR3 has 16 amino acids. The germline CDR1 and CDR2 sequences are SGHAT and FQNNGV.

V gene TRBV4-3 combines with J gene TRBJ2-7; TRBD1 matches 7 bases. J gave up 7 bases and V 2 bases, and 8 bases lay outside the gene matches. The CDR3 covers 14 residues. Germline CDR1 and CDR2: LGHNA and YSLEER. The CDR3 region has the DNA TGCGCCAGCAGCCAAATAGACAGGGTGGGGGAGCAGTACTTC. Protein product: CASSQIDRVGEQYF.

This clonotype was found a few times. The genes are TRBV7-2 and TRBJ1-2; 8 bases fit TRBD1. Germline V gene lookup returns CDR1 SGHTA and CDR2 FQGNSA. CDR3 length: 15 amino acids. With V trimmed by 5 bases and J by 3 bases, 8 bases remained unmatched. CDR3 sequence (DNA): TGTGCCAGCAGCGATCGGACAGGGAGGGACTATGGCTACACCTTC. It encodes CASSDRTGRDYGYTF.

The chain links TRBV7-9 to TRBJ2-5; 11 nucleotides align to TRBD1. Trimming took 6 bases from V and 6 from J; bases not matched to a gene: 9. The CDR3 runs 15 residues. Looked up from germline, CDR1 is SEHNR and CDR2 is FQNEAQ (reference sequence). As DNA, the CDR3 is TGTGCCAGCAGTGGGACAGGGGGAATCATGCAGACCCAGTACTTC. This encodes CASSGTGGIMQTQYF.